A selection of T cell receptor beta chains follows, all from one sample in a study of PD-1 blockade in classical Hodgkin lymphoma. Measured with immunoSEQ multiplex PCR; TCRdb has only the in-frame clones, and not every one. The profile shows 40,000 to 55,000 clones, 78% of them singletons. The input for sequencing was peripheral blood mononuclear cells (PBMCs), taken before the fourth cycle of nivolumab. These receptors came from a human donor with classical Hodgkin lymphoma. Each CDR3 is given with its conserved first and last residue. The D gene is left open where the match is weak. Size is stated for part of the rows, as once, few or many counts, or as a class when the clone is expanded.

d_gene: TRBD1
abundance: -
v_gene: TRBV12-5
j_gene: TRBJ2-7
CDR3aa: CASGLRQGYEQYF
CDR3nt: TGTGCTAGTGGTTTGCGACAGGGGTACGAGCAGTACTTC

d_gene: -
abundance: -
v_gene: TRBV7-2
j_gene: TRBJ2-4
CDR3aa: CASSLGQTSGSDIQYF
CDR3nt: TGTGCCAGCAGCTTAGGACAGACATCGGGTTCGGACATTCAGTACTTC

d_gene: TRBD2
abundance: -
v_gene: TRBV4-2
j_gene: TRBJ2-7
CDR3aa: CASSHSGAEVYEQYF
CDR3nt: TGTGCCAGCAGCCATAGCGGGGCAGAAGTTTACGAGCAGTACTTC

d_gene: -
abundance: -
v_gene: TRBV7-9
j_gene: TRBJ1-1
CDR3aa: CASSLVGGEAFF
CDR3nt: TGTGCCAGCAGCCTCGTGGGGGGTGAAGCTTTCTTT

d_gene: TRBD2
abundance: -
v_gene: TRBV7-2
j_gene: TRBJ2-3
CDR3aa: CASSLQGTSGVDTQYF
CDR3nt: TGTGCCAGCAGCCTTCAGGGGACTAGCGGGGTAGATACGCAGTATTTT

d_gene: -
abundance: -
v_gene: TRBV7-9
j_gene: TRBJ1-2
CDR3aa: CASSLVHNYGYTF
CDR3nt: TGTGCCAGCAGCTTAGTTCACAACTATGGCTACACCTTC

d_gene: -
abundance: -
v_gene: TRBV6-1
j_gene: TRBJ2-7
CDR3aa: CASSEYQYEQYF
CDR3nt: TGTGCCAGCAGTGAATACCAGTACGAGCAGTACTTC

d_gene: -
abundance: few
v_gene: TRBV19
j_gene: TRBJ1-2
CDR3aa: CASRGVGGYGYTF
CDR3nt: TGTGCCAGCAGGGGCGTGGGTGGATATGGCTACACCTTC

d_gene: -
abundance: -
v_gene: TRBV11-3
j_gene: TRBJ1-1
CDR3aa: CASSLAAGNTEAFF
CDR3nt: TGTGCCAGCAGCTTAGCGGCGGGCAACACTGAAGCTTTCTTT

d_gene: -
abundance: -
v_gene: TRBV6-5
j_gene: TRBJ1-5
CDR3aa: CASSHNREAQPQHF
CDR3nt: TGTGCCAGCAGCCACAACAGGGAAGCTCAGCCCCAGCATTTT

d_gene: TRBD1
abundance: -
v_gene: TRBV5-1
j_gene: TRBJ2-1
CDR3aa: CASSSRQGRVLNEQFF
CDR3nt: TGCGCCAGCAGCTCTAGACAGGGAAGAGTCCTTAATGAGCAGTTCTTC

d_gene: -
abundance: -
v_gene: TRBV29-1
j_gene: TRBJ2-1
CDR3aa: CSVERGWEQFF
CDR3nt: TGCAGCGTTGAGCGGGGCTGGGAGCAGTTCTTC

d_gene: TRBD1
abundance: -
v_gene: TRBV19
j_gene: TRBJ1-1
CDR3aa: CASSIDQGVKNTEAFF
CDR3nt: TGTGCCAGTAGTATAGATCAGGGGGTCAAGAACACTGAAGCTTTCTTT

d_gene: -
abundance: -
v_gene: TRBV28
j_gene: TRBJ2-7
CDR3aa: CASSFADSRDEQYF
CDR3nt: TGTGCCAGCAGCTTCGCTGACAGCCGAGACGAGCAGTACTTC

d_gene: -
abundance: -
v_gene: TRBV5-1
j_gene: TRBJ2-5
CDR3aa: CASSLGMFGETQYF
CDR3nt: TGCGCCAGCAGCTTAGGTATGTTCGGCGAGACCCAGTACTTC

d_gene: TRBD1
abundance: once
v_gene: TRBV7-2
j_gene: TRBJ2-3
CDR3aa: CASSFMVGQGAFDTQYF
CDR3nt: TGTGCCAGCAGCTTTATGGTAGGGCAGGGGGCTTTTGATACGCAGTATTTT

d_gene: -
abundance: -
v_gene: TRBV19
j_gene: TRBJ1-1
CDR3aa: CASSITGRDTEAFF
CDR3nt: TGTGCCAGTAGTATTACAGGGCGAGACACTGAAGCTTTCTTT

d_gene: TRBD1
abundance: -
v_gene: TRBV5-5
j_gene: TRBJ1-2
CDR3aa: CASSRLGTGGAGDGYTF
CDR3nt: TGTGCCAGCAGCCGCCTCGGGACAGGGGGCGCTGGGGATGGCTACACCTTC

d_gene: -
abundance: -
v_gene: TRBV29-1
j_gene: TRBJ1-2
CDR3aa: CSVVSEPNYGYTF
CDR3nt: TGCAGCGTTGTATCGGAACCTAACTATGGCTACACCTTC

d_gene: TRBD1
abundance: -
v_gene: TRBV2
j_gene: TRBJ2-2
CDR3aa: CASSALGTGLNGELFF
CDR3nt: TGTGCCAGCAGTGCCCTCGGGACAGGGTTAAACGGGGAGCTGTTTTTT

d_gene: -
abundance: -
v_gene: TRBV2
j_gene: TRBJ2-3
CDR3aa: CASKQGGPDTQYF
CDR3nt: TGTGCCAGCAAGCAGGGAGGTCCAGATACGCAGTATTTT

d_gene: -
abundance: -
v_gene: TRBV19
j_gene: TRBJ1-2
CDR3aa: CASSFRGYANYGYTF
CDR3nt: TGTGCCAGTAGTTTTAGAGGGTACGCTAACTATGGCTACACCTTC

d_gene: -
abundance: -
v_gene: TRBV11-1
j_gene: TRBJ2-7
CDR3aa: CASSLDQRSYEQYF
CDR3nt: TGTGCCAGCAGCTTAGATCAGAGGTCCTACGAGCAGTACTTC

d_gene: -
abundance: -
v_gene: TRBV11-3
j_gene: TRBJ2-5
CDR3aa: CASSRDSQETQYF
CDR3nt: TGTGCCAGCAGCCGGGACTCCCAAGAGACCCAGTACTTC

d_gene: TRBD2
abundance: once
v_gene: TRBV4-1
j_gene: TRBJ2-3
CDR3aa: CASSQEGTAGGADTQYF
CDR3nt: TGCGCCAGCAGCCAAGAAGGTACAGCGGGGGGTGCGGATACGCAGTATTTT

d_gene: -
abundance: -
v_gene: TRBV5-1
j_gene: TRBJ1-3
CDR3aa: CASSLGPRSPGGNTIYF
CDR3nt: TGCGCCAGCAGCTTGGGCCCGCGGTCCCCTGGGGGAAACACCATATATTTT

d_gene: -
abundance: -
v_gene: TRBV5-1
j_gene: TRBJ1-1
CDR3aa: CASSLVQGTEAFF
CDR3nt: TGCGCCAGCAGCTTGGTCCAGGGGACTGAAGCTTTCTTT

d_gene: TRBD1
abundance: few
v_gene: TRBV30
j_gene: TRBJ2-3
CDR3aa: CAWSLPGTGTTDTQYF
CDR3nt: TGTGCCTGGAGTCTCCCCGGGACAGGGACCACAGATACGCAGTATTTT

d_gene: -
abundance: -
v_gene: TRBV9
j_gene: TRBJ2-3
CDR3aa: CASSALTGPADTQYF
CDR3nt: TGTGCCAGCAGCGCACTTACAGGGCCCGCAGATACGCAGTATTTT

d_gene: TRBD2
abundance: -
v_gene: TRBV2
j_gene: TRBJ2-1
CDR3aa: CASRPGLDNYNEQFF
CDR3nt: TGTGCCAGCAGGCCGGGACTAGATAATTACAATGAGCAGTTCTTC

d_gene: -
abundance: -
v_gene: TRBV21-1
j_gene: TRBJ1-4
CDR3aa: CASSKAPSRDRVKGGGEKLFF
CDR3nt: TGTGCCAGCAGCAAAGCCCCAAGCCGGGACAGGGTTAAGGGGGGTGGTGAAAAACTGTTTTTT

d_gene: -
abundance: -
v_gene: TRBV6-4
j_gene: TRBJ1-1
CDR3aa: CASSDGLNTEAFF
CDR3nt: TGTGCCAGCAGTGACGGACTGAACACTGAAGCTTTCTTT

d_gene: -
abundance: -
v_gene: TRBV5-5
j_gene: TRBJ2-5
CDR3aa: CASNVIASRGGAQYF
CDR3nt: TGTGCCAGCAACGTGATAGCTAGCCGTGGCGGGGCCCAGTACTTC

d_gene: -
abundance: -
v_gene: TRBV7-2
j_gene: TRBJ2-1
CDR3aa: CASSLDSGEYNEQFF
CDR3nt: TGTGCCAGCAGCTTAGATAGCGGCGAGTACAATGAGCAGTTCTTC

d_gene: -
abundance: -
v_gene: TRBV6-5
j_gene: TRBJ1-5
CDR3aa: CASSGQPYSNQPQHF
CDR3nt: TGTGCCAGCAGTGGACAGCCATATAGCAATCAGCCCCAGCATTTT

d_gene: TRBD1
abundance: -
v_gene: TRBV4-3
j_gene: TRBJ1-2
CDR3aa: CASSQAQGAGYTF
CDR3nt: TGCGCCAGCAGCCAAGCACAGGGGGCTGGCTACACCTTC

d_gene: -
abundance: once
v_gene: TRBV6-5
j_gene: TRBJ2-2
CDR3aa: CASSAIAGGELFF
CDR3nt: TGTGCCAGCAGTGCCATCGCGGGGGGGGAGCTGTTTTTT

d_gene: TRBD1
abundance: -
v_gene: TRBV5-1
j_gene: TRBJ2-5
CDR3aa: CASSLAEGARYQETQYF
CDR3nt: TGCGCCAGCAGCTTGGCCGAGGGGGCCCGCTACCAAGAGACCCAGTACTTC

d_gene: -
abundance: -
v_gene: TRBV19
j_gene: TRBJ1-5
CDR3aa: CASSAGLGQPQHF
CDR3nt: TGTGCCAGTAGTGCGGGGCTCGGTCAGCCCCAGCATTTT

d_gene: TRBD1
abundance: -
v_gene: TRBV9
j_gene: TRBJ2-7
CDR3aa: CASSAAGTGGGEQYF
CDR3nt: TGTGCCAGCAGCGCAGCCGGGACAGGGGGCGGCGAGCAGTACTTC

d_gene: TRBD2
abundance: -
v_gene: TRBV6-5
j_gene: TRBJ2-7
CDR3aa: CASSYRTSGGSGEQYF
CDR3nt: TGTGCCAGCAGTTACAGGACTAGCGGGGGGTCTGGCGAGCAGTACTTC

d_gene: -
abundance: -
v_gene: TRBV7-2
j_gene: TRBJ1-2
CDR3aa: CASTGIANYGYTF
CDR3nt: TGTGCCAGCACAGGGATCGCTAACTATGGCTACACCTTC

d_gene: TRBD1
abundance: -
v_gene: TRBV7-9
j_gene: TRBJ1-1
CDR3aa: CASSQGQGVLNTEAFF
CDR3nt: TGTGCCAGCAGCCAGGGACAGGGGGTTTTGAACACTGAAGCTTTCTTT

d_gene: TRBD2
abundance: -
v_gene: TRBV6-6
j_gene: TRBJ2-1
CDR3aa: CASEGPAGGNNEQFF
CDR3nt: TGTGCCAGCGAAGGCCCCGCGGGGGGAAACAATGAGCAGTTCTTC

d_gene: -
abundance: -
v_gene: TRBV2
j_gene: TRBJ1-4
CDR3aa: CASSLIVAGMEKLFF
CDR3nt: TGTGCCAGCAGTCTTATAGTCGCTGGCATGGAAAAACTGTTTTTT

d_gene: -
abundance: -
v_gene: TRBV28
j_gene: TRBJ1-3
CDR3aa: CASSTPGSSSGNTIYF
CDR3nt: TGTGCCAGCAGTACCCCCGGGTCATCCTCTGGAAACACCATATATTTT

d_gene: TRBD1
abundance: -
v_gene: TRBV30
j_gene: TRBJ1-1
CDR3aa: CAWGQGARAFF
CDR3nt: TGTGCCTGGGGACAGGGGGCTCGAGCTTTCTTT

d_gene: TRBD2
abundance: -
v_gene: TRBV11-3
j_gene: TRBJ2-5
CDR3aa: CASSLGLTSGGEETQYF
CDR3nt: TGTGCCAGCAGCTTAGGGTTGACTAGCGGGGGTGAAGAGACCCAGTACTTC